Sequencing of this T cell receptor beta chain was carried out in a study of T cell repertoires in cytomegalovirus infection (dated by TCRdb to about 2019). Regarding the study in general: Donor HLA type was relevant to the analysis, because carriage of CMV infection together with the matching HLA type was indicated by public TCR beta signatures. What the study reported, not specific to this receptor: The ex vivo response was dominated by HLA-C-restricted CMV-specific TCR beta clonotypes, which also provided the single most frequent clonotype in two of eight donors. Cumulative frequency of public TCR beta family members discriminated carriers of CMV infection plus the relevant HLA type in this cohort and an independent roughly 330-donor cohort.

Taken from the germline V gene, the CDR1 and CDR2 loops are SGHTA and FQGNSA. Inclusive of the bounding cysteine and phenylalanine, the CDR3 is 12 residues long. The CDR3 DNA has 36 bases and is translated from base 1. The junction shows trimming of 1 base on V and 9 bases on J, plus 8 bases between the germline ends. This clonotype showed up just a few times. This receptor's antigen is unknown. The record has no base qualities; no much larger clone is one base away. Sequencing used an Illumina HiSeq 1500. TCRdb trimmed the raw reads at Q25, called clones with MiXCR and kept productive beta chains. Identical CDR3 proteins give one entry, which carries the most common genes and DNA. This sample lists 150,000 to 200,000 distinct CDR3 sequences; approximately 30% were detected once. The top ten constitute roughly 29% of the sample.

Sample: PBMCs. This chain joins TRBV7-2 to TRBJ2-3; the D gene is unclear. This receptor was taken from a human donor in good health (CMV status not recorded). Some clones in this sample may be carry-over from other donors' samples. The CDR3 corresponds to CASSLGPHTQYF. The DNA sequence is as follows: TGTGCCAGCAGCTTAGGTCCACACACGCAGTATTTT.